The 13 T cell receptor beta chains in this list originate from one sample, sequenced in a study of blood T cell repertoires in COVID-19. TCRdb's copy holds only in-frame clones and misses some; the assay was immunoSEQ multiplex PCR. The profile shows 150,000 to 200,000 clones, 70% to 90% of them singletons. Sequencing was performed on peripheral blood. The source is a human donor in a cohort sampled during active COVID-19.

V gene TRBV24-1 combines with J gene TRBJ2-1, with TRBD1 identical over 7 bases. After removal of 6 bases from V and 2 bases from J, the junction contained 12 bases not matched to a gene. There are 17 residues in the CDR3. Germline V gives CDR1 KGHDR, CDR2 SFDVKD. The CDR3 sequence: CATSKGTAPSPYNEQFF. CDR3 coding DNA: TGTGCCACCAGTAAAGGGACAGCCCCAAGTCCCTACAATGAGCAGTTCTTC.

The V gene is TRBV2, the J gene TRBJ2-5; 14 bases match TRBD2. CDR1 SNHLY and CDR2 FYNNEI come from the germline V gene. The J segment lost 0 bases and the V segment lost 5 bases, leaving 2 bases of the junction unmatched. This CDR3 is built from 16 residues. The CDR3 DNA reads TGTGCCAGCAGTCCGGGACTAGCGGGAGACCAAGAGACCCAGTACTTC. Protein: CASSPGLAGDQETQYF.

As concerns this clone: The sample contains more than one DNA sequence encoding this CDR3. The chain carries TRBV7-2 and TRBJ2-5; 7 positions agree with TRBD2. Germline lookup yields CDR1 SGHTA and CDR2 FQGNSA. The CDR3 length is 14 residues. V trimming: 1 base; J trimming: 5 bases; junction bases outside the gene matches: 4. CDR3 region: CASSLGLAEETQYF. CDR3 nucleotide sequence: TGTGCCAGCAGCTTAGGACTAGCCGAGGAGACCCAGTACTTC.

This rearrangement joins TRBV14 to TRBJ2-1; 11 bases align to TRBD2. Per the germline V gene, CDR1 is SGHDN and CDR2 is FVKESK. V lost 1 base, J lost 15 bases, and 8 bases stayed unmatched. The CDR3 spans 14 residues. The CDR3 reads CASSQGNSGGVRFF. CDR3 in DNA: TGTGCCAGCAGCCAAGGGAATAGCGGGGGGGTTCGGTTCTTC.

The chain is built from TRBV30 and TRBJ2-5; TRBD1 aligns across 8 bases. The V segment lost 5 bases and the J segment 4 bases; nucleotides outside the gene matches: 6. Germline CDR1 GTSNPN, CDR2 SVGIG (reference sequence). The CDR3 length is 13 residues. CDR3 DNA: TGTGCCTGGGGAGGACAGGGCTCAGAGACCCAGTACTTC. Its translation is CAWGGQGSETQYF. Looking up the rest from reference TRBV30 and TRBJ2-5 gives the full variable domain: SQTIHQWPATLVQPVGSPLSLECTVEGTSNPNLYWYRQAAGRGLQLLFYSVGIGQISSEVPQNLSASRPQDRQFILSSKKLLLSDSGFYLCAWGGQGSETQYFGPGTRLLVL.

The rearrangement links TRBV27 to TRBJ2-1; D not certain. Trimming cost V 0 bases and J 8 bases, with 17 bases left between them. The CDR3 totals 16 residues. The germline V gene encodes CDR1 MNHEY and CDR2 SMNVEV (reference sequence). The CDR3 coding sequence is TGTGCCAGCAGTTTATCGGGCAGGCCCACGGCCGATGAGCAGTTCTTC. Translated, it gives CASSLSGRPTADEQFF.

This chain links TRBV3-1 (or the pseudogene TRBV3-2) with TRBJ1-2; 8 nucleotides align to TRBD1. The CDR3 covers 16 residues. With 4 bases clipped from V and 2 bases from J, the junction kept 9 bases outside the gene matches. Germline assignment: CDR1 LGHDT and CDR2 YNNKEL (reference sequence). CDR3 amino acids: CASSPVGTGRNYGYTF. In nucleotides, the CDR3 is TGTGCCAGCAGCCCCGTTGGGACAGGTCGAAACTATGGCTACACCTTC.

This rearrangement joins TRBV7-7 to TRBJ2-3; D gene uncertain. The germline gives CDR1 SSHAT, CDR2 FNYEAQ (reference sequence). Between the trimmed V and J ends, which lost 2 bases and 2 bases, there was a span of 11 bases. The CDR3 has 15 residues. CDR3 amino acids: CASSLTGGPTDTQYF. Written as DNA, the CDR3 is TGTGCCAGCAGCTTAACTGGCGGTCCCACAGATACGCAGTATTTT.

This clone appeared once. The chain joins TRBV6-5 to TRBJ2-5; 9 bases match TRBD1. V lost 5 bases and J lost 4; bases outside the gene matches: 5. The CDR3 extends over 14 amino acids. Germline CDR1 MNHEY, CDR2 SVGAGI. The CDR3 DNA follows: TGTGCCAGCAGTACCGGGACAGGGAGAGAGACCCAGTACTTC. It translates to CASSTGTGRETQYF.

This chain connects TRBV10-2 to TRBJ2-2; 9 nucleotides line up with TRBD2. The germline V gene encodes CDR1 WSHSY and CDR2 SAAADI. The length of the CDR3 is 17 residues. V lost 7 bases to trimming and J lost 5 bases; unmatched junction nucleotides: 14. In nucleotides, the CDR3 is TGCGCCAGCACCTCTCTTCGTGGCGGGAGGGGTACCGGGGAGCTGTTTTTT. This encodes CASTSLRGGRGTGELFF.

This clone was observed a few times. For the CDR3, the DNA is TGTGCCAGCAGCTTAGATCCCGACATGAACACTGAAGCTTTCTTT. Amino acid sequence: CASSLDPDMNTEAFF. The rearrangement links TRBV11-2 to TRBJ1-1; no firm D call. The length of the CDR3 is 15 residues. Germline lookup yields CDR1 SGHAT and CDR2 FQNNGV. Trimming left V 0 bases short and J 0 bases short, with 8 bases between.

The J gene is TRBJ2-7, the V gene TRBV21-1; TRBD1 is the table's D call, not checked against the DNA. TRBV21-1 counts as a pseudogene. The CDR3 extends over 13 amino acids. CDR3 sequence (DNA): TGTGCCAGCAGCAAGGCCAGGGGCTACGAGCAGTACTTC. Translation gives CASSKARGYEQYF.

The CDR3 sequence: CASRRGSGTQYF. The CDR3 DNA is TGTGCCAGCAGACGTGGATCGGGAACCCAGTACTTC. The V call is TRBV28, the J call TRBJ2-5; D possibly corresponds to TRBD2 (5 bases). Germline V gene sequence: CDR1 MDHEN, CDR2 SYDVKM. The CDR3 is 12 residues long. V gave up 6 bases and J gave up 8 bases, with 13 bases separating them.